This T cell receptor beta chain was sequenced for a study of blood T cell repertoires in COVID-19. Turning to the study itself: From T cells, B-cell-depleted T cells, or PBMCs came the material, which was cDNA or gDNA.

In the source study's methods: The authors estimated nucleated cell counts from reference gene primer amplification. Repertoires were generated with immunoSEQ multiplex PCR, while TCRdb's copy carries only in-frame clones and drops some. That table is the source of V, J and clone size, and D and trimming were worked out from the DNA. In the table there are some 350,000 clones, 87% of which are singletons. Between the trimmed V and J ends, which lost 6 bases and 0 bases, there was a span of 12 bases. This CDR3 comprises 15 residues. The germline V gene has CDR1 MNHEY and CDR2 SVGAGI. The sample was PBMCs or T cells enriched from blood (not recorded which). The gene calls are TRBV6-5 and TRBJ1-3; weak D call: TRBD1 (6 bases). This receptor was identified in a woman younger than 45 who had recovered from COVID-19. The CDR3 DNA reads as TGTGCCAGCAGACCCGGGACATACTCTGGAAACACCATATATTTT. Translated, it gives CASRPGTYSGNTIYF.